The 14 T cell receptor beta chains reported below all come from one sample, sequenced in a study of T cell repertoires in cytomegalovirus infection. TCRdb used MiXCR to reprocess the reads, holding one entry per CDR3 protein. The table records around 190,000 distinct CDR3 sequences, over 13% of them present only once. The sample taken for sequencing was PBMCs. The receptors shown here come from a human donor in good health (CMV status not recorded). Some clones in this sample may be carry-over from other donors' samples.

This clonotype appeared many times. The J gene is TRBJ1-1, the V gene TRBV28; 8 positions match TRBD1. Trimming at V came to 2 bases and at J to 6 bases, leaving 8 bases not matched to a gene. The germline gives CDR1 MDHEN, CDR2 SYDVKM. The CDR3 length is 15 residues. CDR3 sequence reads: CASSLSQGASAEAFF. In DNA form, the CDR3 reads TGTGCCAGCAGTTTAAGTCAGGGGGCGAGCGCTGAAGCTTTCTTT.

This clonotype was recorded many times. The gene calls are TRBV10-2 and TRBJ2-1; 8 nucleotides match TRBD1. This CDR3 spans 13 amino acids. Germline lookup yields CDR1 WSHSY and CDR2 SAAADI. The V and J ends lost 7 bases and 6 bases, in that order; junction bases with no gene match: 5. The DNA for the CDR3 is TGCGCCAGCAAACGACAGGGGCTCAATGAGCAGTTCTTC. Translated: CASKRQGLNEQFF.

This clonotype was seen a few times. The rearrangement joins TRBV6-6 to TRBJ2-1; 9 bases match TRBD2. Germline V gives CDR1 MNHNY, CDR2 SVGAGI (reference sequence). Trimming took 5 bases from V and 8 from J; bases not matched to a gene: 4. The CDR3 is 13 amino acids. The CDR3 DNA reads TGTGCCAGCAGTCGCGGGAGGGCGGATGAGCAGTTCTTC. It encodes CASSRGRADEQFF.

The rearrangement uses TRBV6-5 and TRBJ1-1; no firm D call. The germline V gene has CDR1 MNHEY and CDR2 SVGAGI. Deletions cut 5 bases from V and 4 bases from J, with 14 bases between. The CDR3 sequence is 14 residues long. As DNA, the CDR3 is TGTGCCAGCAGTGCAGGCGCTCGGGGCACTGAAGCTTTCTTT. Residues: CASSAGARGTEAFF.

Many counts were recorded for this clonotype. The CDR3 is CASSLPQGNEQFF. The CDR3 bases are TGTGCCAGCAGTCTCCCACAGGGTAATGAGCAGTTCTTC. The rearrangement uses TRBV12-3 or TRBV12-4 and TRBJ2-1; the D gene is possibly TRBD1 (6 bases). The V and J ends lost 5 bases and 7 bases respectively, with 12 bases between them. CDR3 length equals 13 residues.

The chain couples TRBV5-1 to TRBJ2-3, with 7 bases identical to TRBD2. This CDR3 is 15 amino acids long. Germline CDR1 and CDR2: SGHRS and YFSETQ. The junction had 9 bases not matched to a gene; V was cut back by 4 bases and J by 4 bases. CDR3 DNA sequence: TGCGCCAGCAGCCGGTTAGCGGGTCCGGCAGATACGCAGTATTTT. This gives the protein CASSRLAGPADTQYF. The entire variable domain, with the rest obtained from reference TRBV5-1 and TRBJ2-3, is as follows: KAGVTQTPRYLIKTRGQQVTLSCSPISGHRSVSWYQQTPGQGLQFLFEYFSETQRNKGNFPGRFSGRQFSNSRSEMNVSTLELGDSALYLCASSRLAGPADTQYFGPGTRLTVL.

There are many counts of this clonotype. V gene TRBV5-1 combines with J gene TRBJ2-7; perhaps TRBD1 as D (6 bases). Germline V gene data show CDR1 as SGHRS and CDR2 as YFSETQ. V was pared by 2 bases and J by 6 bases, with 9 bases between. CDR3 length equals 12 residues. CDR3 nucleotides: TGCGCCAGCAGCTTTTCGGACAGCGAGCAGTACTTC. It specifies CASSFSDSEQYF.

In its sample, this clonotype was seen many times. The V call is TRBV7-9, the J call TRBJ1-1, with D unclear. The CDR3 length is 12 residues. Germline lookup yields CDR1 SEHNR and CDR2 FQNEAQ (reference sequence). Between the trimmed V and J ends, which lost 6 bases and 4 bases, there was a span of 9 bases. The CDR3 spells CASSSAPTEAFF. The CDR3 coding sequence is TGTGCCAGCAGTTCCGCCCCCACTGAAGCTTTCTTT. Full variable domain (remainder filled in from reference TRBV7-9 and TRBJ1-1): DTGVSQNPRHKITKRGQNVTFRCDPISEHNRLYWYRQTLGQGPEFLTYFQNEAQLEKSRLLSDRFSAERPKGSFSTLEIQRTEQGDSAMYLCASSSAPTEAFFGQGTRLTVV.

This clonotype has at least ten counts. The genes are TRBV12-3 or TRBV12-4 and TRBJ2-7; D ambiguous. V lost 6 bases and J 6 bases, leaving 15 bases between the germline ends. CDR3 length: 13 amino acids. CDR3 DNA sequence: TGTGCCAGCAGCCCTAAACGGGTTGGCGAGCAGTACTTC. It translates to CASSPKRVGEQYF.

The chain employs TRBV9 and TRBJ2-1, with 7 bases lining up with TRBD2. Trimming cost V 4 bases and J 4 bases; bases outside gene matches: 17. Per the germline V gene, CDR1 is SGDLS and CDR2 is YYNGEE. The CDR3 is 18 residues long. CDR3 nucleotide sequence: TGTGCCAGCAGCCTCAAAGGCGGGAGTACCCCGAGTTACAATGAGCAGTTCTTC. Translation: CASSLKGGSTPSYNEQFF.

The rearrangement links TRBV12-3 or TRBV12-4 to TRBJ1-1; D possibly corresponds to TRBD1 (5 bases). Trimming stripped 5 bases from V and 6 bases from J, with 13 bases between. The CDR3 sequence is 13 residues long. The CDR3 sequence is CASSPKRGAEAFF. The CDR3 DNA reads TGTGCCAGCAGTCCTAAGAGGGGAGCTGAAGCTTTCTTT.

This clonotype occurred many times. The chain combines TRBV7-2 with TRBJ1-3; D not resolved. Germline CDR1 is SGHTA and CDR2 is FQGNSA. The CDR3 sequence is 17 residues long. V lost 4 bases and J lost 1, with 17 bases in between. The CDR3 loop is CASSSPDWTDSGNTIYF. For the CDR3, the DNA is TGTGCCAGCAGCTCACCCGATTGGACGGATTCTGGAAACACCATATATTTT.

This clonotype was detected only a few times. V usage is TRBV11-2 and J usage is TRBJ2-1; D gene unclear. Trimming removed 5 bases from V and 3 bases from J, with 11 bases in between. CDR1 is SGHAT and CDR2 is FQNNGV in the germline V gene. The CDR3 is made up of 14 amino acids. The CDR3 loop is CASSPGINYNEQFF. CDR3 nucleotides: TGTGCCAGCAGCCCAGGAATAAACTACAATGAGCAGTTCTTC.

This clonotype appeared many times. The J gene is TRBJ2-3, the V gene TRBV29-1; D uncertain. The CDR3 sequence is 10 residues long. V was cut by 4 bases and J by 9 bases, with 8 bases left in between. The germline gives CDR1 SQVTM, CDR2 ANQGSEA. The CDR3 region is CSVVLPTQYF. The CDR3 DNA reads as TGCAGCGTTGTCCTTCCCACGCAGTATTTT.